This T cell receptor beta chain is from a study of molecular identifiers for immune sequencing clone quantification. TCRdb re-analysed the PCR reads in MiXCR, keeping a single row per CDR3 protein. The top ten clones hold 0.7% to 0.9% of a sample with 490,000 or so distinct CDR3 sequences, around 23% of them seen once. This clonotype was counted a few times. This CDR3 spans 15 amino acids. V was trimmed by 0 bases and J by 5 bases, leaving 10 bases between them. The sequence was collected from a human donor in good health. Some libraries in this study had Jurkat cell RNA spiked in. What was sequenced was naive CD8+ T cells from blood, with Jurkat cell RNA spiked in. Subset described: FACS-sorted CD8+CD4-CCR7+CD45RA+ naive T cells. This sequence joins TRBV12-3 or TRBV12-4 and TRBJ2-2; D might be TRBD2 (6 bases). Written as DNA, the CDR3 is TGTGCCAGCAGTTTAGCGCGGGACTGGACCGGGGAGCTGTTTTTT. Protein sequence: CASSLARDWTGELFF.